The present T cell receptor (beta chain) was sequenced within a study of control samples from healthy donors and cancer patients. TCRdb keeps only in-frame clones here, not all; method: immunoSEQ multiplex PCR. The sample holds approximately 69,000 clones, about nine tenths seen once. The CDR3 is 14 amino acids. Germline CDR1 SGHTA, CDR2 FQGNSA. V shed 3 bases, J shed 9 bases, and the junction held 7 bases outside the gene matches. This rearrangement joins TRBV7-2 to TRBJ2-5, with TRBD2 matching over 10 bases. The sequence was collected from a man in his sixties with colorectal cancer. Sequenced: PBMCs. DNA for the CDR3: TGTGCCAGCAGCTTGGCGGCTAGCGGGGGCCCCCAGTACTTC. This codes for CASSLAASGGPQYF.